What follows are 29 T cell receptor beta chains derived from one specimen sequenced in a study of T cell responses to AZD1222 COVID-19 vaccine. TCRdb's copy holds only in-frame clones and misses some; the assay was immunoSEQ multiplex PCR. The data hold approximately 81,000 clones, with 83% observed a single time. The sample in question was peripheral blood, obtained 28 days after the second AZD1222 dose. The receptor set was obtained from an adult who received the AZD1222 COVID-19 vaccine.

This clone was detected a few times. This sequence joins TRBV7-9 and TRBJ2-7; the match to TRBD2 covers 7 bases. The CDR3 is 15 amino acids. Trimming cost V 5 bases and J 1 base; bases outside gene matches: 8. The germline gives CDR1 SEHNR, CDR2 FQNEAQ (reference sequence). The CDR3 loop reads CASSPRGVQSYEQYF. CDR3 nucleotide sequence: TGTGCCAGCAGCCCCCGGGGGGTCCAATCCTACGAGCAGTACTTC.

This chain joins TRBV6-2 or TRBV6-3 and TRBJ2-3; TRBD1 agrees at 12 bases. V was clipped by 6 bases and J by 4 bases; unmatched bases: 5. Germline CDR1 reads MNHEY; CDR2 reads SVGEGT. The length of the CDR3 is 15 residues. The CDR3 is CASSTGQGAPDTQYF. The DNA of the CDR3 is TGTGCCAGCAGCACGGGACAGGGGGCCCCAGATACGCAGTATTTT.

The J gene is TRBJ1-1, the V gene TRBV30; D gene ambiguous. The CDR3 consists of 15 residues. Between the trimmed V and J ends, which lost 0 bases and 0 bases, there was a span of 11 bases. The germline CDR1 and CDR2 sequences are GTSNPN and SVGIG (reference sequence). Here the CDR3 DNA reads TGTGCCTGGAGTGTAGGGCCAGCTATGAACACTGAAGCTTTCTTT. Translating gives CAWSVGPAMNTEAFF.

The chain recombines TRBV10-3 with TRBJ1-2, with unresolved D. This CDR3 is built from 12 residues. Germline lookup yields CDR1 ENHRY and CDR2 SYGVKD. V gave up 7 bases and J gave up 2 bases, with 8 bases separating them. The CDR3 loop reads CAITPDNYGYTF. The CDR3 DNA reads as TGTGCCATCACCCCGGACAACTATGGCTACACCTTC.

V usage is TRBV5-1 and J usage is TRBJ1-5; TRBD1 matches 7 bases. Germline CDR1 reads SGHRS; CDR2 reads YFSETQ. The J segment lost 0 bases and the V segment lost 0 bases, leaving 0 bases of the junction unmatched. The CDR3 is 15 residues long. The CDR3 loop is CASSLDRGSNQPQHF. The CDR3 nucleotides read TGCGCCAGCAGCTTGGACAGGGGTAGCAATCAGCCCCAGCATTTT.

There are a few counts of this clone. The genes are TRBV2 and TRBJ1-5; D gene uncertain. Germline CDR1 and CDR2: SNHLY and FYNNEI. Between the trimmed V and J ends, which lost 2 bases and 4 bases, there was a span of 18 bases. This CDR3 spans 17 amino acids. CDR3 protein: CASSELPLQSGNQPQHF. The CDR3 coding sequence is TGTGCCAGCAGTGAATTGCCACTTCAGAGTGGGAATCAGCCCCAGCATTTT.

The V and J genes are TRBV18 and TRBJ2-2; the match to TRBD2 covers 8 bases. Germline V lookup: CDR1 KGHSH, CDR2 LQKENI. J was trimmed by 0 bases and V by 4 bases; bases with no gene match: 7. This CDR3 is built from 17 residues. DNA for the CDR3: TGTGCCAGCTCACTGACTAGCGCCCGAACGAACACCGGGGAGCTGTTTTTT. It translates to CASSLTSARTNTGELFF.

The CDR3 loop is CASSPFSANTEAFF. The CDR3 nucleotides read TGTGCCAGCAGCCCCTTTTCCGCGAACACTGAAGCTTTCTTT. V is TRBV7-8 and J is TRBJ1-1, with unresolved D. The germline gives CDR1 SGHVS, CDR2 FQNEAQ. Trimming shortened V by 5 bases and J by 1 base, and 11 bases separated the two germline ends. CDR3 length: 14 amino acids.

The chain carries TRBV9 and TRBJ1-2, with D perhaps matching TRBD1 (5 bases). This CDR3 has 15 amino acids. Trimming cost V 2 bases and J 2 bases, with 13 bases left between them. Per the germline V gene, CDR1 is SGDLS and CDR2 is YYNGEE. The CDR3 sequence: CASSVDSLVNYGYTF. CDR3 sequence (DNA): TGTGCCAGCAGCGTCGACAGTCTAGTCAACTATGGCTACACCTTC.

The genes are TRBV2 and TRBJ2-2, with D perhaps matching TRBD1 or TRBD2 (6 bases each). CDR1 SNHLY and CDR2 FYNNEI come from the germline V gene. This CDR3 region has 15 residues. The ends were cut back, 7 bases at V and 2 bases at J, with 14 bases in the middle. Written as DNA, the CDR3 is TGTGCCAGCACTAGGGGGACTTTCAACACCGGGGAGCTGTTTTTT. Residues: CASTRGTFNTGELFF.

This chain joins TRBV6-5 and TRBJ2-1; D gene uncertain. Germline-derived CDR1 and CDR2 are MNHEY and SVGAGI. CDR3 length: 13 amino acids. V lost 6 bases and J 4 bases, leaving 10 bases between the germline ends. CDR3 loop: CASRLWRYNEQFF. The CDR3 DNA sequence: TGTGCCAGCAGATTATGGAGATACAATGAGCAGTTCTTC.

This clone was seen a few times. This rearrangement joins TRBV20-1 to TRBJ2-5; tentatively, D is TRBD1 (5 bases). V was clipped by 3 bases and J by 5 bases, with 13 bases between them. There are 13 residues in the CDR3. Per germline, CDR1 DFQATT and CDR2 SNEGSKA (reference sequence). CDR3 sequence reads: CSASQGRDETQYF. DNA of the CDR3: TGCAGTGCTAGTCAGGGTAGGGATGAGACCCAGTACTTC.

The V and J genes are TRBV30 and TRBJ1-2; the D is unclear. Germline CDR1 and CDR2: GTSNPN and SVGIG (reference sequence). The length of the CDR3 is 15 residues. Trimming removed 0 bases at V and 4 bases at J, with 15 bases between. The CDR3 is CAWSVLGPTVYGYTF. CDR3 nucleotide sequence: TGTGCCTGGAGTGTACTTGGCCCGACCGTCTATGGCTACACCTTC.

The chain has TRBV27 and TRBJ2-2; 9 bases agree with TRBD2. V dropped 1 base and J dropped 4; count of bases not matched to a gene: 4. The CDR3 spans 16 residues. The germline V gene encodes CDR1 MNHEY and CDR2 SMNVEV (reference sequence). The CDR3 protein is CASSLFPAGGTGELFF. The CDR3 DNA is TGTGCCAGCAGTTTATTCCCAGCGGGGGGCACCGGGGAGCTGTTTTTT.

This sequence joins TRBV5-6 and TRBJ1-3; TRBD1 might be the D (5 bases). Germline V gene data show CDR1 as SGHDT and CDR2 as YYEEEE. V gave up 1 base and J gave up 0 bases, with 17 bases separating them. The CDR3 sequence is 18 residues long. CDR3 in amino acids: CASSLILSGRDSGNTIYF. CDR3 coding DNA: TGTGCCAGCAGCTTGATCCTCTCAGGGCGCGACTCTGGAAACACCATATATTTT. The full variable domain, in which reference TRBV5-6 and TRBJ1-3 provide the parts outside the CDR3, is DAGVTQSPTHLIKTRGQQVTLRCSPKSGHDTVSWYQQALGQGPQFIFQYYEEEERQRGNFPDRFSGHQFPNYSSELNVNALLLGDSALYLCASSLILSGRDSGNTIYFGEGSWLTVV.

This clone was picked up one time. The V gene is TRBV11-2, the J gene TRBJ2-7; D gene unclear. CDR1 SGHAT and CDR2 FQNNGV come from the germline V gene. CDR3 size: 12 residues. Trimming cost V 3 bases and J 6 bases, with 9 bases left between them. CDR3 sequence reads: CASSFQVGEQYF. The CDR3 DNA is TGTGCCAGCAGCTTCCAGGTCGGCGAGCAGTACTTC. The variable domain in full, completed from reference TRBV11-2 and TRBJ2-7, reads EAGVAQSPRYKIIEKRQSVAFWCNPISGHATLYWYQQILGQGPKLLIQFQNNGVVDDSQLPKDRFSAERLKGVDSTLKIQPAKLEDSAVYLCASSFQVGEQYFGPGTRLTVT.

A remark on this clone: At one end the junction does not follow the germline gene, possibly because of a read error. The CDR3 protein is CASSSSRQGLRF. The CDR3 DNA sequence: TGTGCCAGCAGTTCCTCCAGACAGGGCCTCCGCTTC. The chain uses TRBV28 and TRBJ1-2; 7 bases fit TRBD1. The CDR3 extends over 12 amino acids. Germline lookup yields CDR1 MDHEN and CDR2 SYDVKM.

V and J are TRBV7-2 and TRBJ2-3; 7 bases fit TRBD2. V was pared by 1 base and J by 1 base, with 2 bases of the junction left unmatched. The V gene's germline CDR1 is SGHTA and CDR2 FQGNSA. The CDR3 has 15 amino acids. CDR3 nucleotide sequence: TGTGCCAGCAGCTTAGGAGGGAGGGGCACAGATACGCAGTATTTT. It codes for CASSLGGRGTDTQYF.

The chain carries TRBV19 and TRBJ2-2; D is perhaps TRBD1 (5 bases). This CDR3 has 13 amino acids. V lost 3 bases and J 6 bases, leaving 8 bases between the germline ends. Germline CDR1 reads LNHDA; CDR2 reads SQIVND (reference sequence). This CDR3 is CASSIRDAGELFF. The CDR3 coding sequence is TGTGCCAGTAGTATCAGGGATGCCGGGGAGCTGTTTTTT.

V is TRBV27 and J is TRBJ2-1, with D possibly being TRBD1 (6 bases). This CDR3 has 15 amino acids. The germline V gene encodes CDR1 MNHEY and CDR2 SMNVEV (reference sequence). V lost 6 bases and J lost 4, with 16 bases in between. The CDR3 spells CASSKTGNPYNEQFF. CDR3 sequence (DNA): TGTGCCAGCAGCAAGACAGGAAATCCTTACAATGAGCAGTTCTTC.

The rearrangement uses TRBV14 and TRBJ2-7, with D perhaps TRBD2 (6 bases). V was clipped by 5 bases and J by 7 bases, with 15 bases between them. Germline lookup yields CDR1 SGHDN and CDR2 FVKESK. This CDR3 contains 13 residues. The CDR3 spells CASSSTLGGEQYF. The CDR3 nucleotides read TGTGCCAGCAGCTCGACGCTCGGGGGAGAGCAGTACTTC.

The chain joins TRBV11-1 to TRBJ2-3, with D possibly matching TRBD2 (6 bases). The CDR3 totals 14 residues. V was pared by 5 bases and J by 5 bases, with 14 bases between. Germline CDR1 and CDR2: SGHAT and FQDESV (reference sequence). CDR3 nucleotide sequence: TGTGCCAGCAGCCTGCGGGACTCGCAAGATACGCAGTATTTT. Translating gives CASSLRDSQDTQYF.

The V call is TRBV7-3, the J call TRBJ2-3, with unresolved D. The CDR3 totals 13 residues. V was cut by 5 bases and J by 5 bases, with 11 bases left in between. Germline V gives CDR1 SGHTA, CDR2 FQGTGA. The CDR3 DNA sequence: TGTGCCAGCAGCCCCATCGACCGAGATACGCAGTATTTT. Protein product: CASSPIDRDTQYF.

V is TRBV5-8 and J is TRBJ1-6; D gene uncertain. This CDR3 has 14 residues. V was pared by 0 bases and J by 5 bases, with 6 bases between. Germline V gene lookup returns CDR1 SGHTS and CDR2 YDEGEE. DNA of the CDR3: TGTGCCAGCAGCTTGGAGGGAGATAATTCACCCCTCCACTTT. The encoded protein is CASSLEGDNSPLHF.

This clone was picked up a small number of times. V gene TRBV27 combines with J gene TRBJ2-2, with D perhaps being TRBD1 or TRBD2 (5 bases each). The length of the CDR3 is 15 residues. Germline V gene lookup returns CDR1 MNHEY and CDR2 SMNVEV (reference sequence). Trimming cost V 7 bases and J 1 base, with 13 bases left between them. CDR3 nucleotides: TGTGCCAGCAAATCGGGGACGGTGAACACCGGGGAGCTGTTTTTT. Translating it yields CASKSGTVNTGELFF.

The sample holds one count of this clone. The chain recombines TRBV29-1 with TRBJ2-5, with 7 bases that match TRBD2. The CDR3 length is 15 residues. The germline V gene has CDR1 SQVTM and CDR2 ANQGSEA. V trimming: 1 base; J trimming: 3 bases; junction bases outside the gene matches: 8. This chain's CDR3 is CSVEVYGGSEETQYF. In nucleotides, the CDR3 is TGCAGCGTTGAAGTATATGGCGGGAGCGAAGAGACCCAGTACTTC.

The CDR3 is CAISELLVYGEQFF. DNA of the CDR3: TGTGCCATCAGTGAGTTATTAGTCTATGGTGAGCAGTTCTTC. V is TRBV10-3 and J is TRBJ2-1; D gene uncertain. Germline V gene data show CDR1 as ENHRY and CDR2 as SYGVKD. The V gene lost 1 base and the J gene lost 9 bases, with 13 bases spanning the gap. This CDR3 spans 14 amino acids.

The J gene is TRBJ2-7, the V gene TRBV6-2 or TRBV6-3, with 10 nucleotides matching TRBD2. Per germline, CDR1 MNHEY and CDR2 SVGEGT. V dropped 0 bases and J dropped 4; count of bases not matched to a gene: 9. The CDR3 contains 17 residues. This CDR3 reads CASSYSTWASGSYEQYF. Written as DNA, the CDR3 is TGTGCCAGCAGTTACTCGACGTGGGCTAGCGGGAGTTACGAGCAGTACTTC.

The V and J genes are TRBV14 and TRBJ2-1; 10 nucleotides match TRBD2. The V gene's germline CDR1 is SGHDN and CDR2 FVKESK. CDR3 length: 14 residues. With V trimmed by 0 bases and J by 14 bases, 7 bases remained unmatched. The CDR3 nucleotides read TGTGCCAGCAGCCAAGATCTTAGCGGGAGGCGAAAGTTCTTC. Translation gives CASSQDLSGRRKFF.